The rows below give T cell receptor beta chains drawn from one sample of a study of vaccination effects on CD4 cells after COVID-19. Using immunoSEQ multiplex PCR, the repertoire was profiled, and TCRdb retains in-frame clones only, with some absent. The sample shows more than 13,000 clones, over 70% of them seen only once. No antigen is known for these receptors. Sample: CD4+ T cells from PBMCs cultured with HCoV-NL63 spike peptides, taken after COVID-19 vaccination. These receptors all stem from a human donor who had a prior SARS-CoV-2 infection. Each CDR3 is given without its conserved first and last residue. Fields, in order: V gene, J gene, clone size, CDR3 protein. Clone size is stated in some rows and not others, as once, few, many or a class when expanded.

TRBV18,TRBJ2-5,NA,ASSRTGVQETQY
TRBV15,TRBJ1-4,once,ATSRVGIQREKLF
TRBV23-1,TRBJ2-5,NA,ATGPGTREETQY
TRBV9,TRBJ1-4,once,ASSVETTNEKLF
TRBV2,TRBJ2-5,NA,ASTGQSQETQY
TRBV6-2/TRBV6-3,TRBJ1-2,NA,ASSLAGQGHYGYT
TRBV25-1,TRBJ1-1,once,ASSGTGWTEAF
TRBV7-9,TRBJ2-2,few,ASSTISTGELF
TRBV7-9,TRBJ2-1,NA,ASSLQLRTVSYNEQF
TRBV7-2,TRBJ2-7,NA,ASSLGGRGVYEQY
TRBV24-1,TRBJ2-5,NA,ATSDPGGALRGETQY
TRBV6-5,TRBJ1-1,NA,ASSSSTGAF
TRBV11-2,TRBJ2-7,few,ASSLERTEQY
TRBV6-5,TRBJ2-7,NA,ASSKTGSLTEQY
TRBV7-2,TRBJ2-3,NA,ASSLIARGDTQY
TRBV5-4,TRBJ2-3,NA,ASSLSGTEDTQY
TRBV11-3,TRBJ2-1,NA,ASSLDAFTGQRF
TRBV15,TRBJ2-7,NA,ATSTVTETLYYEQY
TRBV27,TRBJ1-2,few,ASSPLLIWDRGTNYGYT
TRBV7-3,TRBJ2-3,once,ASSPQTGLSGDTQY
TRBV12-3/TRBV12-4,TRBJ2-5,once,ASRSDGETQY
TRBV21-1,TRBJ1-5,NA,ASSNVRTENQPQH
TRBV7-3,TRBJ2-1,once,ASSPGRANNEQF
TRBV7-9,TRBJ2-3,NA,ASSLRTSGGRTDTQY
TRBV18,TRBJ1-1,few,ASSPMVNTEAF
TRBV5-1,TRBJ2-7,NA,ASSLGLAGGHEQY
TRBV7-9,TRBJ1-6,NA,ASTRDVKVGSPLH
TRBV3-1/TRBV3-2,TRBJ2-5,NA,ASSQDFLRETQY
TRBV27,TRBJ1-1,once,ASRRGANTEAF
TRBV10-3,TRBJ1-1,few,AISQGDTEAF
TRBV6-1,TRBJ2-1,NA,ASSEARGDNEQF
TRBV6-5,TRBJ2-3,NA,ASSLPGQGVGTQY
TRBV7-7,TRBJ2-1,NA,ASSLGWSGANEQF
TRBV2,TRBJ1-4,NA,ASQRTGGASPTNEKLF
TRBV5-5,TRBJ1-1,NA,ASSWAPGTEAF
TRBV7-7,TRBJ2-2,NA,ASSPGWTGELF
TRBV2,TRBJ2-1,NA,ASSVDVGNEQF
TRBV12-3/TRBV12-4,TRBJ1-2,once,ASSFRGIGYT
TRBV19,TRBJ2-1,NA,ASTGKLYNEQF